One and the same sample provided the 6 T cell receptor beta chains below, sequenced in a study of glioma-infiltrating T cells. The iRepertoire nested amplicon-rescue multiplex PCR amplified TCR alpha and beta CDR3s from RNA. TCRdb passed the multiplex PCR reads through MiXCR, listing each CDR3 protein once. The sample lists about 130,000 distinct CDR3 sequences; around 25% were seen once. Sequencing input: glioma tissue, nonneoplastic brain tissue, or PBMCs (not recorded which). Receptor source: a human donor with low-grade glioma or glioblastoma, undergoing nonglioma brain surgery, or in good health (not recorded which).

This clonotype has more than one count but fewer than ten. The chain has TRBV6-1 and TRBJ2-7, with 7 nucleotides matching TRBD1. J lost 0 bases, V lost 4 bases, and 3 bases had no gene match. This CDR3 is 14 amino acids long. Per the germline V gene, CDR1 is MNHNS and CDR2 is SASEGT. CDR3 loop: CASSGDRVSYEQYV. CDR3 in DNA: TGTGCCAGCAGTGGCGACAGGGTCTCCTACGAGCAGTACGTC.

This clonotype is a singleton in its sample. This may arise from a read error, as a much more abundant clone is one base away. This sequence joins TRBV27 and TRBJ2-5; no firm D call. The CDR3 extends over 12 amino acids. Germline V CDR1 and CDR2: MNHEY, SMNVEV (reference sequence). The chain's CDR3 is CATGRLQGTQYF. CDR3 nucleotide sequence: TGTGCCACCGGACGGTTGCAAGGGACCCAGTACTTC.

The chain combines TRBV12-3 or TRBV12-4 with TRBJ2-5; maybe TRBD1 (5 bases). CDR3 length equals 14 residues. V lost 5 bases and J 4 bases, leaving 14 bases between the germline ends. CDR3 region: CASSQRTFGETQYF. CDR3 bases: TGTGCCAGCAGTCAAAGGACATTCGGAGAGACCCAGTACTTC.

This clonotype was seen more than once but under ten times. The CDR3, as DNA: TGTGCCAGCGCTACACCGTCCTTTCTCTACGAGCAGTACGTC. It yields the protein CASATPSFLYEQYV. V is TRBV6-7 and J is TRBJ2-7; D remains unclear. TRBV6-7 is flagged as an ORF with uncertain function. This CDR3 comprises 14 residues. Trimming removed 8 bases at V and 3 bases at J, with 17 bases between.

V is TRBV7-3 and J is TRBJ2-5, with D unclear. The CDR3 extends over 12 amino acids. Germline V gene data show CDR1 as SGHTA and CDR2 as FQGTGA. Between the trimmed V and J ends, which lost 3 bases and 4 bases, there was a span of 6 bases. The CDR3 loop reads CASSFPGETQYF. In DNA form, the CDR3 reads TGTGCCAGCAGCTTTCCGGGAGAGACCCAGTACTTC.

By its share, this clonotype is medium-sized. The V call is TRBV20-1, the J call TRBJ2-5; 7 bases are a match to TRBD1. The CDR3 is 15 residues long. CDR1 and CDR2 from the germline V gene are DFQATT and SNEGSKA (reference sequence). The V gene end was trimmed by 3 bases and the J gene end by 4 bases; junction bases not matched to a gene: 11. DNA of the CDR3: TGCAGTGCTAGGGGGGCAGGGGGTTCCCCAGAGACCCAGTACTTC. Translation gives CSARGAGGSPETQYF.